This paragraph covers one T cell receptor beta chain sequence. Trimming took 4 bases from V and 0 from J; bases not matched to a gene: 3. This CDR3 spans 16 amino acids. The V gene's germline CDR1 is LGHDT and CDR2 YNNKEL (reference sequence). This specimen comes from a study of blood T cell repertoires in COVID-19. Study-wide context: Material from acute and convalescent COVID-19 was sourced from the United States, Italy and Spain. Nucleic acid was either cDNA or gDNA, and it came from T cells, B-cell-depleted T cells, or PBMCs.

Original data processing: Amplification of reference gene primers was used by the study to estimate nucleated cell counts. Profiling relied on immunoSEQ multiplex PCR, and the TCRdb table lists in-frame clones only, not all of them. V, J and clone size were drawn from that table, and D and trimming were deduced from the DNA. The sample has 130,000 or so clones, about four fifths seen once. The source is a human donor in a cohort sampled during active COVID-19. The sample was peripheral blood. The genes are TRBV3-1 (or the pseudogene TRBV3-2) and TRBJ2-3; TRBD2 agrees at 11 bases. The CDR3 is CASSPGLAASTDTQYF. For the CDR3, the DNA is TGTGCCAGCAGCCCGGGACTAGCGGCTAGCACAGATACGCAGTATTTT.